This T cell receptor beta chain comes out of a study of shared T cell receptors in the human thymus. The CDR3 length is 16 residues. The V and J ends lost 4 bases and 5 bases, in that order; junction bases with no gene match: 4. Germline V gene sequence: CDR1 LGHNA, CDR2 YNFKEQ. The method was immunoSEQ multiplex PCR; TCRdb's version includes in-frame clones alone and lacks a portion of them. The data show almost 550,000 clones, around 78% seen once. This clone appeared a few times. The sample was also reused in another study, on human thymus T cells.

The V call is TRBV4-2, the J call TRBJ2-2; TRBD2 agrees at 13 bases. The TCR was taken from a boy younger than two with a congenital heart defect. The specimen was thymocytes. CDR3 nucleotides: TGTGCCAGCAGCCGACCGGGACTAGCGGGGACCGGGGAGCTGTTTTTT. Its translation is CASSRPGLAGTGELFF.